Listed below are T cell receptor beta chains from one sample, sequenced in a study of T cells in Graves' hyperthyroidism and ophthalmopathy. TCRdb re-derived calls from the multiplex PCR reads in MiXCR, one entry per CDR3 protein. The sample has around 200,000 distinct CDR3 sequences; about 17% are singletons. The specimen was blood. All receptors derive from a man aged 35-49 years with Graves' hyperthyroidism. CDR3s include the opening cysteine and the closing phenylalanine or tryptophan. Each record gives: J gene, V gene, clone size, D gene, CDR3 DNA, CDR3 protein. A D gene is named only where the DNA matches it firmly. Expanded clones get a size class; other rows say once, few or many, or leave the size out.

>TRBJ2-7|TRBV28|-|-
TGTGCCAGCAGAACAGGTGATATCTCCTACGAGCAGTACTTC
CASRTGDISYEQYF
>TRBJ2-3|TRBV18|-|-
TGTGCCAGCTCACCGGTGGTAGGTACAGATACGCAGTATTTT
CASSPVVGTDTQYF
>TRBJ1-1|TRBV7-3|-|-
TGTGCCAGCAACCTAGCCACATTTTCCACTGAAGCTTTCTTT
CASNLATFSTEAFF
>TRBJ2-5|TRBV24-1|few|TRBD2
TGTGCCACCAGTGACAGGACTAGCGGGGGGGCTCAAGAGACCCAGTACTTC
CATSDRTSGGAQETQYF
>TRBJ2-1|TRBV6-5|few|TRBD1
TGTGCCAGCAGTTACCCGGGACAGGGTAACAATGAGCAGTTCTTC
CASSYPGQGNNEQFF
>TRBJ1-5|TRBV7-9|many|TRBD1
TGTGCCAGCAGCTTAGGCCAGGGAACAGGGGAGAATCAGCCCCAGCATTTT
CASSLGQGTGENQPQHF
>TRBJ1-6|TRBV30|many|TRBD1
TGTGCCTGGAGTGACAGGGGAGGTTTGTCACCCCTCCACTTT
CAWSDRGGLSPLHF
>TRBJ2-3|TRBV24-1|-|-
TGTGCCACCAGTGATTTGGGGCAGGGGATAGATACGCAGTATTTT
CATSDLGQGIDTQYF
>TRBJ2-1|TRBV20-1|many|TRBD2
TGCAGTGCTAGAGATTTTAGCGGGGGGGCCCATGAGCAGTTCTTC
CSARDFSGGAHEQFF
>TRBJ2-3|TRBV5-1|few|-
TGCGCCAACAGCTTGGATGGGGGGACCACAGATACGCAGTATTTT
CANSLDGGTTDTQYF
>TRBJ1-1|TRBV5-1|-|-
TGCGCCAGCACCGGGGCCACGCGCACTGAAGCTTTCTTT
CASTGATRTEAFF
>TRBJ1-2|TRBV7-9|-|TRBD1
TGTGCCGGAGCCGGGACAGGGGGATCCTATGGCTACACCTTC
CAGAGTGGSYGYTF
>TRBJ2-2|TRBV19|-|-
TGTGCCAGTAGTATAACTAACTACGCCACCGGGGAGCTGTTTTTT
CASSITNYATGELFF
>TRBJ2-3|TRBV20-1|many|-
TGCAGTGCTAGAGTGGTATACAGCACAGATACGCAGTATTTT
CSARVVYSTDTQYF
>TRBJ2-1|TRBV28|-|-
TGTGCCAGCAGGCGAAGCCAGCAGGCCTACAATGAGCAGTTCTTC
CASRRSQQAYNEQFF
>TRBJ1-5|TRBV12-3/TRBV12-4|many|-
TGTGCCAGCAGCCCTGACAGTCCCAATCAGCCCCAGCATTTT
CASSPDSPNQPQHF
>TRBJ2-5|TRBV29-1|-|-
TGCAGCGTTGAAGATCTAGACAGTCCTTACTTC
CSVEDLDSPYF
>TRBJ1-5|TRBV4-1|many|-
TGCGCCAGCAGCCAAGATCCCGCGTCCCCCCCGAACCAGCCCCAGCATTTT
CASSQDPASPPNQPQHF
>TRBJ1-6|TRBV3-1|many|-
TGTGCCAGCAGCCAAGATCGGGGGGTTCCCCTCCACTTT
CASSQDRGVPLHF
>TRBJ1-5|TRBV20-1|few|-
TGCAGTGCTAGTCGCAGCGAATATCAGCCCCAGCATTTT
CSASRSEYQPQHF
>TRBJ2-3|TRBV19|few|TRBD2
TGTGCCAGTAGTATAGTATTGGGAGGGGATACGCAGTATTTT
CASSIVLGGDTQYF
>TRBJ2-2|TRBV30|many|TRBD1
TGTGCCTTGGCTAGGGGGCCCGGGGAGCTGTTTTTT
CALARGPGELFF
>TRBJ2-3|TRBV7-3|many|-
TGTGCCAGCAGCGTAGAAGCCACAGATACGCAGTATTTT
CASSVEATDTQYF
>TRBJ2-5|TRBV29-1|many|TRBD1
TGCAGCGCAGGACAGGCTCAAGAGACCCAGTACTTC
CSAGQAQETQYF
>TRBJ1-5|TRBV28|many|TRBD1
TGTGCCACCCGAGGAACACAGGGGGGATATCAGCCCCAGCATTTT
CATRGTQGGYQPQHF
>TRBJ2-5|TRBV6-1|-|TRBD2
TGTGCCGCCGGGGGGGGACCGAGTTTGGGGACCCAGTACTTC
CAAGGGPSLGTQYF
>TRBJ2-1|TRBV6-2/TRBV6-3|many|-
TGTGCCAGCAGTACCTTCGAGGGCAATGAGCAGTTCTTC
CASSTFEGNEQFF
>TRBJ1-2|TRBV7-9|few|TRBD1
TGTGCCAGCAGCCGACGGACAGGATCTTACACCTTC
CASSRRTGSYTF
>TRBJ2-3|TRBV7-2|once|-
TGTGCCAGCAGCTTAGGCTTCCACGGAGAAGGGTCGGATACGCAGTATTTT
CASSLGFHGEGSDTQYF
>TRBJ2-2|TRBV5-1|few|TRBD1
TGCGCCAGCAGCTCGACTCCGGGACAGGGGGTAACCGGGGAGCTGTTTTTT
CASSSTPGQGVTGELFF
>TRBJ2-5|TRBV6-1|few|TRBD2
TGTGCCAGCAGACCGGAGCGGGGAGAGGAGACCCAGTACTTC
CASRPERGEETQYF
>TRBJ2-7|TRBV30|many|-
TGTGCCTGGAGTTCCACCTACGAGCAGTACTTC
CAWSSTYEQYF
>TRBJ2-4|TRBV11-2|many|-
TGTGCCAGCAGCCTGGGGCCGGGGTCCTTAAACATTCAGTACTTC
CASSLGPGSLNIQYF
>TRBJ1-6|TRBV2|many|-
TGTGCCAGCAGTCCCTCATGGACGGAAAATTCACCCCTCCACTTT
CASSPSWTENSPLHF
>TRBJ1-5|TRBV5-1|many|-
TGCGCCAGCAGCTTGGACAGCAACGATCAGCCCCAGCATTTT
CASSLDSNDQPQHF
>TRBJ2-3|TRBV7-9|-|TRBD1
TGTGCCAGCAGCATCGGACAGGAATGGGATACGCAGTATTTT
CASSIGQEWDTQYF
>TRBJ1-3|TRBV2|-|-
TGTGCCAGCAGTGTCCAGACCTCTGGAAACACCATATATTTT
CASSVQTSGNTIYF